This entry lists 21 T cell receptor beta chains sequenced from one sample in a study of blood T cell repertoires in COVID-19. Only in-frame clones appear in the TCRdb table, and some are missing; sequencing was by immunoSEQ multiplex PCR. The sample gives approximately 130,000 clones, 77% of which show up once; about a fifth is in the top ten. Sequencing was performed on peripheral blood. The receptors derive from a man older than 75 with acute or convalescent COVID-19.

Only a few counts were recorded for this clone. The chain carries TRBV15 and TRBJ2-7; D remains unclear. The CDR3 loop spans 13 amino acids. V was trimmed by 0 bases and J by 4 bases, leaving 7 bases between them. Germline V lookup: CDR1 LNHNV, CDR2 YYDKDF (reference sequence). In DNA form, the CDR3 reads TGTGCCACCAGCAGAGATACGAGATACGAGCAGTACTTC. It encodes CATSRDTRYEQYF.

The chain couples TRBV14 to TRBJ2-1, with 9 bases identical to TRBD2. CDR1 is SGHDN and CDR2 is FVKESK in the germline V gene. Losses at the gene ends were 4 bases for V and 4 bases for J; bases not matched to a gene: 5. The CDR3 runs to 15 residues. The CDR3 sequence: CASSPPSGVYNEQFF. The CDR3 DNA reads as TGTGCCAGCAGCCCCCCTAGCGGGGTGTACAATGAGCAGTTCTTC.

In its sample, this clone was seen once. This chain joins TRBV29-1 and TRBJ2-7; D ambiguous. Germline CDR1 SQVTM, CDR2 ANQGSEA. The V gene lost 4 bases and the J gene lost 10 bases, with 20 bases spanning the gap. The CDR3 has 13 amino acids. The CDR3 loop reads CSVALAERNPQYF. In DNA form, the CDR3 reads TGCAGCGTTGCGTTGGCGGAAAGAAATCCTCAGTACTTC.

A note on this clone: The sample holds other DNA sequences that translate to the same CDR3. The V call is TRBV5-1, the J call TRBJ2-1; D may be TRBD1 (5 bases). Per germline, CDR1 SGHRS and CDR2 YFSETQ. The CDR3 has 13 residues. V shed 4 bases and J shed 4 bases, with 9 bases lying between them. The CDR3, as DNA: TGCGCCAGCAGCGTCGACAGTTACAATGAGCAGTTCTTC. It yields the protein CASSVDSYNEQFF.

The CDR3 spells CASSFGTAPNEKLFF. The CDR3 DNA follows: TGTGCCAGCAGCTTTGGGACAGCACCGAATGAAAAACTGTTTTTT. The rearrangement joins TRBV5-4 to TRBJ1-4, with TRBD1 matching 7 bases. The junction had 6 bases not matched to a gene; V was cut back by 2 bases and J by 5 bases. The CDR3 contains 15 residues. Germline V gene sequence: CDR1 SGHNT, CDR2 YYREEE (reference sequence). The full variable domain, in which reference TRBV5-4 and TRBJ1-4 provide the parts outside the CDR3, is ETGVTQSPTHLIKTRGQQVTLRCSSQSGHNTVSWYQQALGQGPQFIFQYYREEENGRGNFPPRFSGLQFPNYSSELNVNALELDDSALYLCASSFGTAPNEKLFFGSGTQLSVL.

The chain couples TRBV18 to TRBJ2-5; no firm D call. The germline gives CDR1 KGHSH, CDR2 LQKENI. The CDR3 is made up of 13 amino acids. Trimming left V 3 bases short and J 2 bases short, with 7 bases between. The CDR3 DNA reads TGTGCCAGCTCACCTAACAGACAAGAGACCCAGTACTTC. Residues: CASSPNRQETQYF.

This rearrangement joins TRBV7-2 to TRBJ2-2; possibly TRBD2 for D (5 bases). Trimming removed 4 bases from V and 5 bases from J, with 11 bases in between. The germline V gene encodes CDR1 SGHTA and CDR2 FQGNSA. CDR3 length: 14 residues. CDR3 DNA: TGTGCCAGCAGCTCGCGGGCGGTTACCGGGGAGCTGTTTTTT. Its protein product is CASSSRAVTGELFF.

V gene TRBV12-3 or TRBV12-4 combines with J gene TRBJ2-5; 8 bases align to TRBD2. This CDR3 contains 13 residues. V lost 3 bases, J lost 7 bases, and 4 bases stayed unmatched. The CDR3 DNA follows: TGTGCCAGCAGTTTGGACAGCGGGGGGACCCAGTACTTC. This gives the protein CASSLDSGGTQYF.

V is TRBV15 and J is TRBJ2-7; possibly TRBD2 for D (5 bases). Trimming took 6 bases from V and 2 from J, leaving 11 bases between them. Looked up from germline, CDR1 is LNHNV and CDR2 is YYDKDF (reference sequence). The CDR3 length is 13 residues. The CDR3 nucleotides read TGTGCCACCAGTGGTCAGCGGACCTACGAGCAGTACTTC. It is translated as CATSGQRTYEQYF.

The chain combines TRBV2 with TRBJ2-1, with TRBD1 matching 8 bases. The CDR3 length is 15 residues. From germline, CDR1 is SNHLY and CDR2 FYNNEI. V lost 2 bases to trimming and J lost 4 bases; unmatched junction nucleotides: 4. The CDR3 DNA reads as TGTGCCAGCAGTGAAAGGGACAGGCTATACAATGAGCAGTTCTTC. Translated, it gives CASSERDRLYNEQFF.

The sample holds one count of this clone. The chain uses TRBV9 and TRBJ1-6; D perhaps matches TRBD1 (5 bases). V lost 2 bases and J 5 bases, leaving 8 bases between the germline ends. The germline V gene has CDR1 SGDLS and CDR2 YYNGEE. The CDR3 consists of 14 residues. CDR3 in amino acids: CASSVGRDNSPLHF. The CDR3 DNA is TGTGCCAGCAGCGTCGGCAGGGATAATTCACCCCTCCACTTT.

The V call is TRBV18, the J call TRBJ1-5; D is possibly TRBD1 (5 bases). The CDR3 is 16 residues long. The germline V gene encodes CDR1 KGHSH and CDR2 LQKENI. The germline V and J ends were trimmed by 2 bases and 2 bases, with 13 bases remaining between them. In nucleotides, the CDR3 is TGTGCCAGCTCACCAAAACAGGCGGCGGGCAATCAGCCCCAGCATTTT. As protein: CASSPKQAAGNQPQHF.

This clone was counted between two and nine times. The rearrangement joins TRBV6-6 to TRBJ1-4; D unclear. CDR3 length equals 15 residues. V was trimmed by 0 bases and J by 8 bases, leaving 13 bases between them. Looked up from germline, CDR1 is MNHNY and CDR2 is SVGAGI (reference sequence). The CDR3: CASSYSDAPREKLFF. CDR3 in DNA: TGTGCCAGCAGTTACTCCGATGCACCGAGGGAAAAACTGTTTTTT.

V and J are TRBV6-1 and TRBJ1-2, with 8 positions matching TRBD1. The CDR3 contains 15 residues. V lost 3 bases to trimming and J lost 8 bases; unmatched junction nucleotides: 11. The germline V gene has CDR1 MNHNS and CDR2 SASEGT. The CDR3 region is CASSDGQGLLGGYTF. The CDR3 bases are TGTGCCAGCAGTGATGGACAGGGCCTACTCGGGGGCTACACCTTC.

A single count supports this clone. V and J are TRBV28 and TRBJ1-5; D unclear. The V end was cut by 7 bases, the J end by 4 bases, with 20 bases between. CDR1 is MDHEN and CDR2 is SYDVKM in the germline V gene. The CDR3 covers 16 residues. DNA of the CDR3: TGTGCCAGCAATACCCGAAGAGGGCCTGGGAATCAGCCCCAGCATTTT. The encoded protein is CASNTRRGPGNQPQHF.

The count of this clone is one. The rearrangement uses TRBV6-5 and TRBJ2-7; D unclear. Per germline, CDR1 MNHEY and CDR2 SVGAGI. The V gene lost 8 bases and the J gene lost 7 bases, with 9 bases spanning the gap. CDR3 length equals 10 residues. The CDR3 DNA is TGTGCCAGCGCCCGGGTTGAGCAGTACTTC. Translated: CASARVEQYF.

In its sample, this clone was seen once. The chain uses TRBV18 and TRBJ1-2; D is possibly TRBD1 (5 bases). This CDR3 comprises 14 residues. V shed 2 bases and J shed 2 bases, with 9 bases lying between them. Per the germline V gene, CDR1 is KGHSH and CDR2 is LQKENI. CDR3 in DNA: TGTGCCAGCTCACCAGGGGCGACGAACTATGGCTACACCTTC. Its protein is CASSPGATNYGYTF.

This clone was seen many times. This rearrangement joins TRBV12-3 or TRBV12-4 to TRBJ1-2, with a possible D match to TRBD1 (6 bases). The V end was cut by 1 base, the J end by 8 bases, with 11 bases between. CDR3 length: 13 residues. This CDR3 reads CASSLGGGGGYTF. CDR3 nucleotides: TGTGCCAGCAGTTTAGGAGGGGGTGGCGGCTACACCTTC.

This chain joins TRBV5-1 and TRBJ2-7, with D maybe TRBD1 (5 bases). V was shortened by 0 bases and J by 2 bases, with 12 bases between the two germline ends. CDR1 and CDR2 (germline): SGHRS, YFSETQ. The CDR3 has 15 amino acids. DNA of the CDR3: TGCGCCAGCAGCTTGGCCAAGGGGCCTCCCTACGAGCAGTACTTC. Amino acid sequence: CASSLAKGPPYEQYF. The entire variable domain, with the rest obtained from reference TRBV5-1 and TRBJ2-7, is as follows: KAGVTQTPRYLIKTRGQQVTLSCSPISGHRSVSWYQQTPGQGLQFLFEYFSETQRNKGNFPGRFSGRQFSNSRSEMNVSTLELGDSALYLCASSLAKGPPYEQYFGPGTRLTVT.

The CDR3 loop is CASSRSRDGYTF. CDR3 nucleotide sequence: TGTGCCAGCAGCCGCAGCAGGGATGGCTACACCTTC. The chain joins TRBV14 to TRBJ1-2, with D perhaps matching TRBD1 (5 bases). The CDR3 is made up of 12 amino acids. Trimming pared 4 bases from V and 6 bases from J, leaving 9 bases between. The germline V gene has CDR1 SGHDN and CDR2 FVKESK.

V usage is TRBV3-1 (or the pseudogene TRBV3-2) and J usage is TRBJ2-7; 10 bases align to TRBD2. The CDR3 sequence is 14 residues long. With 8 bases clipped from V and 3 bases from J, the junction kept 7 bases outside the gene matches. CDR1 and CDR2 (germline): LGHDT, YNNKEL (reference sequence). Written as DNA, the CDR3 is TGTGCCAGCCGTAGGAGCGGGGGGGACTACGAGCAGTACTTC. Its translation is CASRRSGGDYEQYF.